The 27 T cell receptor beta chains below all came from one sample that was sequenced in a study of Ad26.COV2.S vaccination and SARS-CoV-2 variants. Stated treatment: around 19 received Ad26.COV2.S at low or high dose, single or two shots; 5 received placebo; per-sample allocation not given. Sampling occurred on day 63 after the first vaccine or placebo injection. Assay: immunoSEQ multiplex PCR; the TCRdb copy retains only in-frame clones and omits some. This sample yields 320,000 or so clones, of which about nine tenths are seen a single time; approximately 5.8% belongs to the top ten. Sequenced material: peripheral blood, taken in a trial of Ad26.COV2.S vaccine versus placebo. These receptors all come from a person between 18 and 60 years old who received the Ad26.COV2.S COVID-19 vaccine or a placebo.

The chain recombines TRBV6-5 with TRBJ2-5, with 13 bases matching TRBD2. This CDR3 comprises 15 residues. Germline V gives CDR1 MNHEY, CDR2 SVGAGI. V dropped 6 bases and J dropped 4; count of bases not matched to a gene: 5. In DNA form, the CDR3 reads TGTGCCAGCAGGGCGGGACTAGCGGGATTAGAGACCCAGTACTTC. Encoded protein: CASRAGLAGLETQYF.

V is TRBV4-3 and J is TRBJ2-1; D ambiguous. Germline CDR1 and CDR2: LGHNA and YSLEER. The V end was cut by 5 bases, the J end by 1 base, with 9 bases between. CDR3 size: 14 residues. CDR3 coding DNA: TGCGCCAGCAGCTACCGAGGATCCTACAATGAGCAGTTCTTC. Protein product: CASSYRGSYNEQFF.

The rearrangement joins TRBV28 to TRBJ2-2, with 10 bases that match TRBD2. Trimming removed 6 bases from V and 4 bases from J; junction bases left unmatched: 23. Germline CDR1 and CDR2: MDHEN and SYDVKM. There are 21 residues in the CDR3. The CDR3 protein is CASRPWFSGRPETEGTGELFF. CDR3 in DNA: TGTGCCAGCAGGCCGTGGTTTAGCGGGAGGCCAGAAACCGAAGGCACCGGGGAGCTGTTTTTT.

The rearrangement joins TRBV10-3 to TRBJ1-1, with D perhaps TRBD1 (6 bases). The CDR3 loop spans 14 amino acids. The V end was cut by 5 bases, the J end by 3 bases, with 13 bases between. Germline CDR1 ENHRY, CDR2 SYGVKD. The CDR3 here is CAISLGGVDTEAFF. CDR3 sequence (DNA): TGTGCCATCAGTCTAGGGGGGGTGGACACTGAAGCTTTCTTT.

This sequence joins TRBV28 and TRBJ1-3; 10 bases match TRBD1. CDR1 and CDR2 (germline): MDHEN, SYDVKM. V lost 8 bases and J lost 10; bases outside the gene matches: 11. The CDR3 is 14 amino acids. This CDR3 reads CASRRDRGVDTIYF. Here the CDR3 DNA reads TGTGCCAGCCGAAGGGACAGGGGAGTGGATACCATATATTTT.

The chain has TRBV30 and TRBJ1-6; D remains ambiguous. The germline V and J ends were trimmed by 4 bases and 5 bases, with 9 bases remaining between them. The CDR3 runs 13 residues. Looked up from germline, CDR1 is GTSNPN and CDR2 is SVGIG (reference sequence). CDR3 sequence: CAWKEQNNSPLHF. The DNA of the CDR3 is TGTGCCTGGAAGGAACAGAATAATTCACCCCTCCACTTT.

The chain couples TRBV4-3 to TRBJ2-1, with 11 bases aligning to TRBD2. The germline gives CDR1 LGHNA, CDR2 YSLEER. The CDR3 contains 16 residues. V lost 0 bases and J lost 4; bases outside the gene matches: 2. This CDR3 reads CASSQETSGSYNEQFF. CDR3 sequence (DNA): TGCGCCAGCAGCCAAGAAACTAGCGGGAGTTACAATGAGCAGTTCTTC.

This chain uses TRBV29-1 with TRBJ2-7; D perhaps matches TRBD1 (5 bases). Trimming took 7 bases from V and 3 from J, leaving 13 bases between them. The CDR3 runs to 12 residues. From germline, CDR1 is SQVTM and CDR2 ANQGSEA. CDR3 in amino acids: CSAADRDYEQYF. In DNA, the CDR3 is TGCAGCGCTGCCGACAGAGACTACGAGCAGTACTTC.

The sample holds a few counts of this clone. This chain uses TRBV19 with TRBJ1-5, with 8 bases identical to TRBD1. Trimming cost V 4 bases and J 6 bases; bases outside gene matches: 5. Germline CDR1 reads LNHDA; CDR2 reads SQIVND (reference sequence). The CDR3 has 14 residues. This CDR3 reads CASSTGTGSQPQHF. The DNA for the CDR3 is TGTGCCAGTAGTACCGGGACAGGTAGTCAGCCCCAGCATTTT.

Concerning this clone itself: This sample also contains other DNA sequences that code for the same CDR3. The chain uses TRBV6-4 and TRBJ2-5, with 7 positions matching TRBD2. This CDR3 comprises 15 residues. Germline CDR1 is MRHNA and CDR2 is SNTAGT. V lost 3 bases to trimming and J lost 1 base; unmatched junction nucleotides: 5. This CDR3 reads CASSEGPGGQETQYF. As DNA, the CDR3 is TGTGCCAGCAGTGAGGGCCCGGGAGGCCAAGAGACCCAGTACTTC.

The chain links TRBV10-3 to TRBJ2-3; D is unresolved. The CDR3 runs 13 residues. V gave up 2 bases and J gave up 0 bases, with 3 bases separating them. Germline assignment: CDR1 ENHRY and CDR2 SYGVKD. The CDR3 loop reads CAISEDSTDTQYF. The CDR3 nucleotides are TGTGCCATCAGTGAGGACAGCACAGATACGCAGTATTTT.

This clone has just one count. The chain joins TRBV3-1 (or the pseudogene TRBV3-2) to TRBJ2-1; possible D gene TRBD2, 7 bases. The CDR3 covers 14 residues. Trimming shortened V by 4 bases and J by 8 bases, and 15 bases separated the two germline ends. Per germline, CDR1 LGHDT and CDR2 YNNKEL (reference sequence). The CDR3 is CASSRPQGRDEQFF. The DNA for the CDR3 is TGTGCCAGCAGCCGACCCCAGGGGAGGGATGAGCAGTTCTTC.

The rearrangement uses TRBV6-5 and TRBJ1-3; a possible D gene is TRBD1 (5 bases). The CDR3 contains 15 residues. V was clipped by 6 bases and J by 0 bases, with 12 bases between them. Germline CDR1 and CDR2: MNHEY and SVGAGI. CDR3 nucleotide sequence: TGTGCCAGCAGGTATGGGACGATCTCTGGAAACACCATATATTTT. Amino acid sequence: CASRYGTISGNTIYF.

This chain joins TRBV18 and TRBJ2-7; TRBD2 aligns across 13 bases. The V segment lost 3 bases and the J segment 4 bases; nucleotides outside the gene matches: 3. Per germline, CDR1 KGHSH and CDR2 LQKENI. The length of the CDR3 is 15 residues. CDR3 nucleotide sequence: TGTGCCAGCTCACCTGGGACTAGCGGGATTTACGAGCAGTACGTC. It codes for CASSPGTSGIYEQYV.

The chain employs TRBV6-4 and TRBJ1-4, with 12 bases aligning to TRBD1. This CDR3 is built from 24 residues. From germline, CDR1 is MRHNA and CDR2 SNTAGT. Unmatched junction bases numbered 29, after V lost 2 bases and J lost 7 bases. The CDR3 protein is CASSDRSGRVGTGGWTLIFEKLFF. Here the CDR3 DNA reads TGTGCCAGCAGTGACCGATCGGGGAGAGTCGGGACAGGGGGCTGGACGTTGATATTTGAAAAACTGTTTTTT.

The CDR3 here is CASSQVWQGTSFYGYTF. In DNA form, the CDR3 reads TGCGCCAGCAGCCAAGTGTGGCAGGGGACGAGTTTTTATGGCTACACCTTC. The chain recombines TRBV4-1 with TRBJ1-2, with a possible D match to TRBD1 (6 bases). CDR3 length equals 17 residues. Germline V gene sequence: CDR1 MGHRA, CDR2 YSYEKL. With 1 base removed from V and 5 bases from J, the gap between germline ends came to 20 bases.

This clone was recorded once. V and J are TRBV18 and TRBJ1-1; 9 nucleotides align to TRBD1. Germline V lookup: CDR1 KGHSH, CDR2 LQKENI. CDR3 size: 20 residues. Unmatched junction bases numbered 14, after V lost 0 bases and J lost 0 bases. This chain's CDR3 is CASSPPLTFNRDRVNTEAFF. CDR3 nucleotide sequence: TGTGCCAGCTCACCACCTTTAACCTTTAACCGGGACAGGGTGAACACTGAAGCTTTCTTT.

The J gene is TRBJ2-5, the V gene TRBV19; 9 positions agree with TRBD2. The CDR3 loop spans 16 amino acids. Germline CDR1 and CDR2: LNHDA and SQIVND (reference sequence). The V segment lost 5 bases and the J segment 5 bases; nucleotides outside the gene matches: 12. The CDR3 here is CASSSHVAGEDETQYF. For the CDR3, the DNA is TGTGCCAGTAGTTCCCACGTAGCGGGAGAGGACGAGACCCAGTACTTC.

The rearrangement joins TRBV4-3 to TRBJ2-2; 8 bases fit TRBD2. There are 19 residues in the CDR3. V gave up 0 bases and J gave up 6 bases; unmatched junction bases: 15. Germline V gene lookup returns CDR1 LGHNA and CDR2 YSLEER. In nucleotides, the CDR3 is TGCGCCAGCAGCCAAGAGGGTGCGTGGCGCGGGGGGATGGCCGGGGAGCTGTTTTTT. This gives the protein CASSQEGAWRGGMAGELFF.

The CDR3 coding sequence is TGTGCCAGCAGCTTAAGCGGGAGGGCCTGGGAGACCCAGTACTTC. Translating it yields CASSLSGRAWETQYF. The chain has TRBV6-2 or TRBV6-3 and TRBJ2-5, with TRBD2 matching over 10 bases. Trimming took 6 bases from V and 5 from J; bases not matched to a gene: 9. Germline CDR1 is MNHEY and CDR2 is SVGEGT. There are 15 residues in the CDR3.

V and J are TRBV5-4 and TRBJ1-1, with D possibly being TRBD1 (6 bases). The CDR3 contains 13 residues. CDR1 and CDR2 (germline): SGHNT, YYREEE (reference sequence). Trimming took 3 bases from V and 4 from J, leaving 10 bases between them. The CDR3 DNA reads as TGTGCCAGCAGCTGGGACACGTCCACTGAAGCTTTCTTT. Its translation is CASSWDTSTEAFF.

The chain combines TRBV13 with TRBJ1-1, with TRBD1 matching over 9 bases. Trimming at V came to 0 bases and at J to 6 bases, leaving 2 bases not matched to a gene. The germline CDR1 and CDR2 sequences are PRHDT and FYEKMQ (reference sequence). The CDR3 is 14 residues long. The CDR3 region has the DNA TGTGCCAGCAGCTTAGGGGACAGGGGTCCTGAAGCTTTCTTT. This codes for CASSLGDRGPEAFF.

This rearrangement joins TRBV14 to TRBJ1-1; 9 bases fit TRBD1. Trimming took 4 bases from V and 0 from J; bases not matched to a gene: 12. The CDR3 has 18 amino acids. Germline CDR1 is SGHDN and CDR2 is FVKESK. CDR3 DNA: TGTGCCAGCAGCCCTAAAAACAGGGGGCAAAGGATGAACACTGAAGCTTTCTTT. Translating gives CASSPKNRGQRMNTEAFF.

Concerning this clone itself: A read error may explain this, as a much larger clone is one base away. The V and J genes are TRBV5-8 and TRBJ1-2; D is uncertain. V lost 4 bases and J 4 bases, leaving 2 bases between the germline ends. This CDR3 is built from 10 residues. Germline V lookup: CDR1 SGHTS, CDR2 YDEGEE. The CDR3 sequence: CASSIYGYTF. The CDR3 coding sequence is TGTGCCAGCAGCATCTATGGCTACACCTTC.

The V and J genes are TRBV3-1 (or the pseudogene TRBV3-2) and TRBJ2-3; the match to TRBD2 covers 8 bases. The CDR3 loop spans 14 amino acids. CDR1 and CDR2 (germline): LGHDT, YNNKEL (reference sequence). J lost 8 bases, V lost 6 bases, and 10 bases had no gene match. The chain's CDR3 is CASSLSGVEGTQYF. The CDR3 DNA sequence: TGTGCCAGCAGTCTTAGCGGGGTTGAAGGTACGCAGTATTTT.

The table lists this clone with a few counts. This chain joins TRBV7-9 and TRBJ1-6; 8 bases fit TRBD1. Per the germline V gene, CDR1 is SEHNR and CDR2 is FQNEAQ (reference sequence). V shed 5 bases and J 14 bases; nucleotides not matched to a gene: 11. This CDR3 comprises 14 residues. The CDR3 loop reads CASSKDRAGSTLHF. CDR3 in DNA: TGTGCCAGCAGCAAGGACAGGGCTGGGTCCACCCTCCACTTT.

The chain uses TRBV2 and TRBJ2-3; D ambiguous. Trimming left V 6 bases short and J 0 bases short, with 4 bases between. There are 12 residues in the CDR3. The V gene's germline CDR1 is SNHLY and CDR2 FYNNEI. The CDR3 nucleotides read TGTGCCAGCAGGGCTAGCACAGATACGCAGTATTTT. Translating gives CASRASTDTQYF.